One sample yielded the 15 T cell receptor beta chains listed below, sequenced in a study of cytomegalovirus exposure and HLA in healthy donors. The PCR used 60 Vbeta and 13 Jbeta primers. Assay used: immunoSEQ multiplex PCR; TCRdb lists only in-frame clones, some missing. In the table there are some 150,000 clones, approximately 85% of which are singletons. Input material: PBMCs. The receptor source for this set is a man in his fifties or sixties in good health and CMV-seropositive.

The sample holds a few counts of this clone. The chain links TRBV7-3 to TRBJ2-5; D perhaps matches TRBD1 (5 bases). Germline lookup yields CDR1 SGHTA and CDR2 FQGTGA. The ends were cut back, 4 bases at V and 4 bases at J, with 10 bases in the middle. The CDR3 totals 13 residues. CDR3 DNA: TGTGCCAGCAGCTCAGACAGAGGAGAGACCCAGTACTTC. Translated: CASSSDRGETQYF.

The rearrangement uses TRBV11-3 and TRBJ2-1; 7 bases agree with TRBD2. CDR3 length: 14 amino acids. In germline, CDR1 is SGHNT, CDR2 YENEEA. V was pared by 1 base and J by 7 bases, with 4 bases of the junction left unmatched. The CDR3 loop is CASSLGTRTNEQFF. CDR3 coding DNA: TGTGCCAGCAGCTTAGGGACTAGGACTAATGAGCAGTTCTTC.

The chain uses TRBV5-1 and TRBJ1-2, with D possibly TRBD1 on 6 matching bases. V lost 3 bases, J lost 7 bases, and 16 bases lay in between. Germline V CDR1 and CDR2: SGHRS, YFSETQ. The CDR3 totals 14 residues. This CDR3 reads CASSSGGGASGYTF. Here the CDR3 DNA reads TGCGCCAGCAGCTCCGGCGGGGGGGCGAGTGGCTACACCTTC.

This chain connects TRBV4-1 to TRBJ2-2; D call uncertain. The CDR3 extends over 16 amino acids. The V and J ends lost 1 base and 1 base respectively, with 10 bases between them. Germline CDR1 MGHRA, CDR2 YSYEKL. The CDR3 coding sequence is TGCGCCAGCAGCCAAGTCTCGAGGCGGAACACCGGGGAGCTGTTTTTT. Translating gives CASSQVSRRNTGELFF.

This clone was seen more than once but under ten times. CDR3 amino acids: CASSVLGGAGDTEAFF. DNA of the CDR3: TGTGCCAGCAGCGTACTGGGGGGCGCGGGGGACACTGAAGCTTTCTTT. The rearrangement uses TRBV9 and TRBJ1-1; a possible D gene is TRBD1 (6 bases). Trimming stripped 1 base from V and 3 bases from J, with 16 bases between. The CDR3 loop spans 16 amino acids. Per germline, CDR1 SGDLS and CDR2 YYNGEE.

The chain carries TRBV7-9 and TRBJ1-2; D unresolved. The V gene's germline CDR1 is SEHNR and CDR2 FQNEAQ (reference sequence). Deletions cut 0 bases from V and 1 base from J, with 6 bases between. The CDR3 is 14 amino acids. CDR3 DNA sequence: TGTGCCAGCAGCTTAGCGCGACATAACTATGGCTACACCTTC. Translating gives CASSLARHNYGYTF.

This chain connects TRBV6-6 to TRBJ2-5; the D gene is possibly TRBD2 (6 bases). This CDR3 region has 13 residues. Germline CDR1 is MNHNY and CDR2 is SVGAGI (reference sequence). With 7 bases removed from V and 2 bases from J, the gap between germline ends came to 11 bases. CDR3 sequence (DNA): TGTGCCAGCACCAGGGACTGGCAAGAGACCCAGTACTTC. Encoded protein: CASTRDWQETQYF.

This clone showed up just a few times. This chain connects TRBV14 to TRBJ2-3; TRBD2 matches 13 bases. V lost 2 bases and J lost 8; bases outside the gene matches: 10. This CDR3 has 17 amino acids. Germline V lookup: CDR1 SGHDN, CDR2 FVKESK. As DNA, the CDR3 is TGTGCCAGCAGCCAAACTAGCGGGGGGGCCCGTGGAGTTACGCAGTATTTT. Amino acids: CASSQTSGGARGVTQYF.

The rearrangement links TRBV4-3 to TRBJ2-1; D is ambiguous. The CDR3 length is 15 residues. The V gene's germline CDR1 is LGHNA and CDR2 YSLEER. Trimming took off 4 bases at V and 0 bases at J, with 10 bases between the two ends. The CDR3 loop is CASSPLTNSYNEQFF. CDR3 DNA sequence: TGCGCCAGCAGCCCCCTTACAAACTCCTACAATGAGCAGTTCTTC.

The chain couples TRBV7-9 to TRBJ1-2, with no clear D. The V end lost 4 bases, the J end lost 7 bases, and 16 bases lay between the germline ends. Germline V CDR1 and CDR2: SEHNR, FQNEAQ (reference sequence). The CDR3 spans 14 residues. CDR3 sequence reads: CASSSQDQSAGYTF. The CDR3 DNA is TGTGCCAGCAGCTCTCAGGATCAGTCGGCTGGCTACACCTTC.

V and J are TRBV10-3 and TRBJ1-4, with 11 bases aligning to TRBD1. V lost 3 bases to trimming and J lost 8 bases; unmatched junction nucleotides: 5. The CDR3 runs to 15 residues. Germline-derived CDR1 and CDR2 are ENHRY and SYGVKD. CDR3 nucleotide sequence: TGTGCCATCAGTGAACCGGGACAGGGGGACGAAAAACTGTTTTTT. It yields the protein CAISEPGQGDEKLFF.

The chain has TRBV29-1 and TRBJ2-1; 8 nucleotides match TRBD2. The germline V gene encodes CDR1 SQVTM and CDR2 ANQGSEA. The junction had 15 bases not matched to a gene; V was cut back by 5 bases and J by 0 bases. This CDR3 region has 18 residues. The CDR3 DNA reads TGCAGCGTTTTTGGGGCTAGCGGGCAAAGGAGCTCCTACAATGAGCAGTTCTTC. It specifies CSVFGASGQRSSYNEQFF.

The chain has TRBV7-3 and TRBJ2-3; 9 nucleotides align to TRBD1. Germline values: CDR1 SGHTA, CDR2 FQGTGA. The CDR3 loop spans 15 amino acids. Trimming removed 4 bases from V and 3 bases from J; junction bases left unmatched: 5. This CDR3 is CASSSTGGGTDTQYF. The CDR3 DNA follows: TGTGCCAGCAGCTCGACAGGGGGTGGGACAGATACGCAGTATTTT.

The genes are TRBV30 and TRBJ2-5, with D possibly matching TRBD2 (6 bases). The CDR3 length is 13 residues. Germline V gene lookup returns CDR1 GTSNPN and CDR2 SVGIG (reference sequence). Trimming stripped 4 bases from V and 3 bases from J, with 12 bases between. The CDR3 is CAWKGGGKETQYF. The CDR3 DNA reads as TGTGCCTGGAAGGGAGGTGGAAAAGAGACCCAGTACTTC.

CDR3 in DNA: TGTGCCAGCAGTGAAACCCTAGCGGGTGGGGGGAACGAGCAGTACTTC. Its protein is CASSETLAGGGNEQYF. The rearrangement joins TRBV6-1 to TRBJ2-7, with TRBD2 matching 8 bases. After removal of 2 bases from V and 5 bases from J, the junction contained 11 bases not matched to a gene. CDR1 and CDR2 (germline): MNHNS, SASEGT. The CDR3 covers 16 residues.